The T cell receptor beta chain under discussion was sequenced for a study of long-term antiretroviral therapy in people with HIV. Overall study context: When the earliest samples were collected, ART was typically delayed until CD4 counts fell. Study-wide results and caveats: ART preceded a rise in diversity that nonetheless stayed lower than in transplant donor controls.

In regard to this clone: Its cognate antigen is unknown.

Every specimen provided about 0.95-11 million cryopreserved PBMC before DNA extraction took place. The authors ran the immunoSEQ assay, v3.0, at survey level. Per-sample sequencing targets were roughly 40,000-50,000 T-cell genomes. TCRdb keeps only in-frame clones here, not all; method: immunoSEQ multiplex PCR. The sample yields about 34,000 clones, 94% seen once. The sample was unsorted PBMCs, taken approximately 5 years after starting antiretroviral therapy. The origin of this receptor is a woman between 50 and 59 years old with HIV.

In DNA form, the CDR3 reads TGTGCCAGCAGCTTAACCGGGACAGGAGGAAATGAAAAACTGTTTTTT. Residues: CASSLTGTGGNEKLFF. The chain joins TRBV7-3 to TRBJ1-4; 8 bases agree with TRBD1. Germline V gene lookup returns CDR1 SGHTA and CDR2 FQGTGA. V was clipped by 0 bases and J by 5 bases; unmatched bases: 5. The CDR3 extends over 16 amino acids.